One sample yielded the 28 T cell receptor beta chains listed below, sequenced in a study of quantifying T cell responses using KT2 cells (dated by TCRdb to the late 2010s). Turning to the overall study: RNA was DNase-treated and reverse transcribed with TCR alpha and beta constant-region primers, mostly using SuperScript III.

The library was built by means of UMI-ligation and nested PCR. The sample was run on an Illumina MiSeq. A single-stranded oligonucleotide carrying the Illumina SP2 sequence and a UMI was ligated to the cDNA 3' end using T4 RNA ligase 1. PCR1 ran three to four cycles (98°C 15 s, 69°C 30 s, 72°C 40 s); the beta primer was an equimolar mix of RC1.1 and RC1.2 covering TRBC1 and TRBC2. Through fastp at Q25 and MiXCR, TCRdb rebuilt clones from the public reads, retaining in-frame beta chains. One record per CDR3 amino acid sequence lists the most common genes and DNA. This sample holds tens of thousands of distinct CDR3 sequences; roughly an eighth were observed only once. Roughly 9.5% of the sample is held by the ten biggest clonotypes. Sequencing was carried out using PBMCs spiked with cells of the T cell clone KT2. All receptors derive from a human donor.

J is TRBJ2-5 and V is TRBV12-3 or TRBV12-4; TRBD1 aligns across 8 bases. The CDR3 length is 14 residues. Unmatched junction bases numbered 5, after V lost 4 bases and J lost 4 bases. The CDR3 nucleotides are TGTGCCAGCAGTTATGAGACAGGGGCAGAGACCCAGTACTTC. This gives the protein CASSYETGAETQYF.

Regarding this clonotype: The final CDR3 position lacks the conserved phenylalanine or tryptophan, pointing to a likely read error. The V call is TRBV12-3 or TRBV12-4, the J call TRBJ1-2; 8 positions match TRBD1. The ends lost 2 bases at V and 4 bases at J; junction bases unmatched: 3. The CDR3 has 14 amino acids. CDR3 nucleotide sequence: TGTGCCAGCAGTTTATCAGGGGGCGGCTATGGCTACACCCTC. Its translation: CASSLSGGGYGYTL.

The chain couples TRBV12-3 or TRBV12-4 to TRBJ1-1, with D perhaps TRBD1 (6 bases). The V end lost 6 bases, the J end lost 4 bases, and 12 bases lay between the germline ends. The CDR3 length is 13 residues. The CDR3 protein is CASRPPGVTEAFF. Here the CDR3 DNA reads TGTGCCAGCAGGCCCCCAGGGGTCACTGAAGCTTTCTTT.

In DNA form, the CDR3 reads TGCAGTGCTCGGACAGCCCAAGAGACCCAGTACTTC. It specifies CSARTAQETQYF. The chain has TRBV20-1 and TRBJ2-5, with D perhaps TRBD1 (6 bases). The CDR3 runs 12 residues. Germline-derived CDR1 and CDR2 are DFQATT and SNEGSKA (reference sequence). The V end lost 5 bases, the J end lost 1 base, and 8 bases lay between the germline ends.

The chain has TRBV6-1 and TRBJ2-7, with 8 nucleotides matching TRBD1. The CDR3 runs to 15 residues. CDR1 MNHNS and CDR2 SASEGT come from the germline V gene. V lost 4 bases, J lost 2 bases, and 7 bases stayed unmatched. The CDR3 DNA reads as TGTGCCAGCAGTGTACGGGACAGGTCGGCCTACGAGCAGTACTTC. It is translated as CASSVRDRSAYEQYF.

This clonotype was observed a few times. The V and J genes are TRBV29-1 and TRBJ2-1, with TRBD2 matching over 9 bases. V gave up 0 bases and J gave up 6 bases; unmatched junction bases: 12. Germline V CDR1 and CDR2: SQVTM, ANQGSEA. CDR3 length: 17 amino acids. CDR3 nucleotide sequence: TGCAGCGTTGAAGATATCATGCGGGAGGGCCCTGGCAATGAGCAGTTCTTC. It translates to CSVEDIMREGPGNEQFF.

This clonotype was seen repeatedly, ten times or more. The V call is TRBV7-3, the J call TRBJ2-2; D may be TRBD2 (6 bases). The CDR3 sequence is 17 residues long. Germline V gene data show CDR1 as SGHTA and CDR2 as FQGTGA. With 5 bases removed from V and 4 bases from J, the gap between germline ends came to 20 bases. The CDR3 loop reads CASSRTPGTYSTGELFF. The DNA of the CDR3 is TGTGCCAGCAGCCGCACCCCCGGGACTTATTCCACCGGGGAGCTGTTTTTT. Using reference TRBV7-3 and TRBJ2-2 for the parts outside the CDR3, the full variable domain is GAGVSQTPSNKVTEKGKYVELRCDPISGHTALYWYRQSLGQGPEFLIYFQGTGAADDSGLPNDRFFAVRPEGSVSTLKIQRTERGDSAVYLCASSRTPGTYSTGELFFGEGSRLTVL.

In its sample, this clonotype was seen a few times. The V and J genes are TRBV7-8 and TRBJ2-1, with D hard to call. Trimming took off 4 bases at V and 2 bases at J, with 12 bases between the two ends. The length of the CDR3 is 15 residues. The germline V gene has CDR1 SGHVS and CDR2 FQNEAQ. The CDR3 DNA sequence: TGTGCCAGCAGCTCGCCGGGCGGTCCCTACAATGAGCAGTTCTTC. Translation: CASSSPGGPYNEQFF.

Many counts were recorded for this clonotype. The chain links TRBV6-2 or TRBV6-3 to TRBJ2-5, with 10 bases aligning to TRBD2. Germline loops: CDR1 MNHEY, CDR2 SVGEGT. J lost 2 bases, V lost 8 bases, and 8 bases had no gene match. This CDR3 comprises 15 residues. The CDR3 DNA is TGTGCCAGCGGTGCGGGACTAGCGTTACAAGAGACCCAGTACTTC. Translated: CASGAGLALQETQYF.

The rearrangement uses TRBV6-5 and TRBJ1-2, with a tentative D call TRBD1 (5 bases). Between the trimmed V and J ends, which lost 5 bases and 4 bases, there was a span of 14 bases. Germline V lookup: CDR1 MNHEY, CDR2 SVGAGI. The CDR3 loop spans 14 amino acids. The CDR3 loop is CASSPGISFYGYTF. CDR3 sequence (DNA): TGTGCCAGCAGTCCAGGGATATCCTTCTATGGCTACACCTTC.

The J gene is TRBJ2-3, the V gene TRBV20-1, with TRBD2 matching 8 bases. J gave up 0 bases and V 2 bases, and 4 bases lay outside the gene matches. Germline CDR1 DFQATT, CDR2 SNEGSKA (reference sequence). This CDR3 has 15 residues. CDR3 in DNA: TGCAGTGCTAGATCAACTAGCGGTAGCACAGATACGCAGTATTTT. This encodes CSARSTSGSTDTQYF.

The chain combines TRBV5-1 with TRBJ1-2, with D unclear. Germline V gene data show CDR1 as SGHRS and CDR2 as YFSETQ. The germline V and J ends were trimmed by 4 bases and 8 bases, with 18 bases remaining between them. This CDR3 spans 14 amino acids. This CDR3 reads CASSPLGRPGGYTF. Here the CDR3 DNA reads TGCGCCAGCAGCCCGCTGGGGAGGCCGGGGGGCTACACCTTC.

This clonotype showed up just a few times. The chain combines TRBV12-5 with TRBJ1-6; 10 positions agree with TRBD1. This CDR3 is 18 amino acids long. J was trimmed by 8 bases and V by 5 bases; bases with no gene match: 15. Germline CDR1 reads LGHNT; CDR2 reads FRNRAP. The CDR3 nucleotides read TGTGCTAGTGGTCGGATTACGGGACAGGGGAGCTCGGATTCACCCCTCCACTTT. This gives the protein CASGRITGQGSSDSPLHF.

The table lists this clonotype with a few counts. V is TRBV24-1 and J is TRBJ1-1, with a tentative D call TRBD1 (5 bases). CDR3 length equals 11 residues. V dropped 9 bases and J dropped 4 bases, with 8 bases sitting between them. The germline V gene has CDR1 KGHDR and CDR2 SFDVKD. The CDR3 DNA follows: TGTGCCACCGAAAGGGGCACTGAAGCTTTCTTT. This encodes CATERGTEAFF.

This clonotype was picked up a small number of times. This CDR3 is CASSQANGGQFF. The CDR3 DNA reads as TGTGCCAGCAGCCAAGCTAATGGGGGCCAGTTCTTC. The rearrangement uses TRBV14 and TRBJ2-1; tentative D call: TRBD1 (6 bases). Germline values: CDR1 SGHDN, CDR2 FVKESK. This CDR3 is built from 12 residues. Deletions cut 1 base from V and 13 bases from J, with 11 bases between.

The table lists this clonotype with a few counts. The rearrangement joins TRBV6-5 to TRBJ1-1; TRBD1 might be the D (6 bases). The CDR3 is 15 amino acids. Germline assignment: CDR1 MNHEY and CDR2 SVGAGI. V was pared by 5 bases and J by 4 bases, with 17 bases between. CDR3 DNA sequence: TGTGCCAGCAGTCGAGGGGGGCAGGGAGGCACTGAAGCTTTCTTT. The encoded protein is CASSRGGQGGTEAFF.

This clonotype turned up a few times. J is TRBJ2-3 and V is TRBV18; TRBD2 is a possible D gene (6 bases). V lost 4 bases to trimming and J lost 4 bases, with 12 bases between them. Germline V lookup: CDR1 KGHSH, CDR2 LQKENI. The CDR3 extends over 14 amino acids. The CDR3 loop is CASSLRLGADTQYF. In nucleotides, the CDR3 is TGTGCCAGCTCACTCCGACTAGGCGCAGATACGCAGTATTTT.

The V call is TRBV2, the J call TRBJ2-3; no clear D gene. Trimming removed 3 bases at V and 3 bases at J, with 4 bases between. CDR1 SNHLY and CDR2 FYNNEI come from the germline V gene. CDR3 length: 12 residues. CDR3 amino acids: CASSELTDTQYF. The CDR3 DNA sequence: TGTGCCAGCAGTGAGTTGACAGATACGCAGTATTTT.

The chain links TRBV7-8 to TRBJ1-3, with TRBD1 as a possible D gene (5 bases). The CDR3 is 14 residues long. The V gene's germline CDR1 is SGHVS and CDR2 FQNEAQ. V dropped 5 bases and J dropped 0 bases, with 8 bases sitting between them. The CDR3 loop is CASSPGPSGNTIYF. Here the CDR3 DNA reads TGTGCCAGCAGCCCGGGGCCCTCTGGAAACACCATATATTTT.

Many counts were recorded for this clonotype. The chain couples TRBV6-2 or TRBV6-3 to TRBJ1-1; D is unresolved. The CDR3 contains 11 residues. Germline V gene data show CDR1 as MNHEY and CDR2 as SVGEGT. V shed 6 bases and J shed 2 bases, with 4 bases lying between them. The CDR3 nucleotides read TGTGCCAGCAGCGAAAACACTGAAGCTTTCTTT. As protein: CASSENTEAFF.

This clonotype was counted only a few times. This chain links TRBV7-9 with TRBJ1-6, with a weak D call TRBD1 (5 bases). The V end lost 5 bases, the J end lost 10 bases, and 12 bases lay between the germline ends. Germline V gene sequence: CDR1 SEHNR, CDR2 FQNEAQ (reference sequence). This CDR3 spans 13 amino acids. The CDR3 DNA reads TGTGCCAGCAGCAGGGACGGAAGGTCACCCCTCCACTTT. This encodes CASSRDGRSPLHF.

The chain employs TRBV18 and TRBJ1-2; D is unclear. Germline V gene lookup returns CDR1 KGHSH and CDR2 LQKENI. Trimming stripped 5 bases from V and 0 bases from J, with 13 bases between. This CDR3 spans 15 amino acids. The CDR3 region is CASSSGQYANYGYTF. In DNA, the CDR3 is TGTGCCAGCTCATCTGGGCAATACGCTAACTATGGCTACACCTTC.

The V gene is TRBV2, the J gene TRBJ1-1; D is ambiguous. The CDR3 extends over 12 amino acids. Germline CDR1 reads SNHLY; CDR2 reads FYNNEI. Trimming took off 5 bases at V and 1 base at J, with 5 bases between the two ends. The CDR3 region is CASSSENTEAFF. For the CDR3, the DNA is TGTGCCAGCAGTAGCGAGAACACTGAAGCTTTCTTT. Together with reference TRBV2 and TRBJ1-1, the CDR3 gives the full variable domain: EPEVTQTPSHQVTQMGQEVILRCVPISNHLYFYWYRQILGQKVEFLVSFYNNEISEKSEIFDDQFSVERPDGSNFTLKIRSTKLEDSAMYFCASSSENTEAFFGQGTRLTVV.

This clonotype showed up just a few times. The J gene is TRBJ2-3, the V gene TRBV12-3 or TRBV12-4; 13 nucleotides align to TRBD2. V trimming: 6 bases; J trimming: 1 base; junction bases outside the gene matches: 4. The CDR3 spans 16 residues. The CDR3 sequence is CASSLGTSGGTDTQYF. DNA for the CDR3: TGTGCCAGCAGCCTAGGGACTAGCGGGGGCACAGATACGCAGTATTTT.

This clonotype appeared a few times. This sequence joins TRBV12-3 or TRBV12-4 and TRBJ1-2; D unresolved. Between the trimmed V and J ends, which lost 9 bases and 1 base, there was a span of 18 bases. CDR3 length: 15 residues. CDR3 sequence reads: CASAASRRDNYGYTF. The CDR3 DNA is TGTGCCAGTGCCGCTAGTCGCCGAGATAACTATGGCTACACCTTC.

This clonotype was counted only a few times. The J gene is TRBJ2-7, the V gene TRBV12-3 or TRBV12-4; TRBD2 matches at 7 bases. V trimming: 5 bases; J trimming: 8 bases; junction bases outside the gene matches: 6. The CDR3 runs to 12 residues. CDR3: CASSVLADKQYF. CDR3 nucleotide sequence: TGTGCCAGCAGTGTTCTAGCGGATAAGCAGTACTTC.

Concerning this clonotype: A much larger clone is a single base away; this may be a read error. The chain combines TRBV12-3 or TRBV12-4 with TRBJ2-1, with 7 bases fitting TRBD2. With 7 bases clipped from V and 7 bases from J, the junction kept 16 bases outside the gene matches. CDR3 length: 16 residues. CDR3 amino acids: CASTLPSGASKNEQFF. In DNA form, the CDR3 reads TGTGCCAGCACCCTCCCCAGCGGGGCTTCCAAGAATGAGCAGTTCTTC.

There are a few counts of this clonotype. This chain joins TRBV7-2 and TRBJ2-1, with 10 bases fitting TRBD2. CDR3 size: 16 residues. From germline, CDR1 is SGHTA and CDR2 FQGNSA. V gave up 5 bases and J gave up 3 bases; unmatched junction bases: 7. In nucleotides, the CDR3 is TGTGCCAGCAGCCTCCCCCGGACTAGCGGCTACAATGAGCAGTTCTTC. Encoded protein: CASSLPRTSGYNEQFF.